The table lists the clone carrying this T cell receptor beta chain with a few counts. Its antigen is unknown. Full-length variable regions came from constant-region reverse primers plus semi-nested Nested Universal Primer A PCR. TCRdb reanalysed the 5' RACE reads using MiXCR and keeps one entry per CDR3 protein. The sample contains about 41,000 distinct CDR3 sequences, 29% of which appear only once. Between the trimmed V and J ends, which lost 1 base and 4 bases, there was a span of 6 bases. Germline loops: CDR1 SGDLS, CDR2 YYNGEE. This CDR3 region has 14 residues. The study's findings and limits: Greatest tumor Treg TCR overlap was with tumor naive CD4+ cells.

The chain links TRBV9 to TRBJ2-6; D remains unclear. This sequence originates from a female donor with breast cancer. Sample: memory CD4+ T cells sorted from a lymph node. Subset noted: memory CD4+ T cells, CD4+CD45RO+CD25-. The CDR3 region has the DNA TGTGCCAGCAGCGTATTCGGAGGGGCCAACGTCCTGACTTTC. Translated, it gives CASSVFGGANVLTF. The variable domain in full, completed from reference TRBV9 and TRBJ2-6, reads DSGVTQTPKHLITATGQRVTLRCSPRSGDLSVYWYQQSLDQGLQFLIQYYNGEERAKGNILERFSAQQFPDLHSELNLSSLELGDSALYFCASSVFGGANVLTFGAGSRLTVL.